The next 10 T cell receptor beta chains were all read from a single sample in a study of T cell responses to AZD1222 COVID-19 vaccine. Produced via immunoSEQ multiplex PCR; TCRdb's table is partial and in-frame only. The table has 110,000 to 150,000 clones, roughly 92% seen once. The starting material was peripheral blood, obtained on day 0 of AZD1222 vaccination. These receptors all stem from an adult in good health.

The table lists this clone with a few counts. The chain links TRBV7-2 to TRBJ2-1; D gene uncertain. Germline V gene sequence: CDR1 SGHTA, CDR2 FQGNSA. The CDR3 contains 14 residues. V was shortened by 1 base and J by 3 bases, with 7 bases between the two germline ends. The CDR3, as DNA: TGTGCCAGCAGCTTAGTCCCTTTCTACAATGAGCAGTTCTTC. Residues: CASSLVPFYNEQFF.

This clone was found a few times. CDR3 region: CASSGNTDTQYF. CDR3 coding DNA: TGTGCCAGTAGCGGAAACACAGATACGCAGTATTTT. The chain has TRBV3-1 (or the pseudogene TRBV3-2) and TRBJ2-3, with D possibly matching TRBD2 (6 bases). The CDR3 is made up of 12 amino acids. CDR1 LGHDT and CDR2 YNNKEL come from the germline V gene (reference sequence). V dropped 9 bases and J dropped 2 bases, with 9 bases sitting between them.

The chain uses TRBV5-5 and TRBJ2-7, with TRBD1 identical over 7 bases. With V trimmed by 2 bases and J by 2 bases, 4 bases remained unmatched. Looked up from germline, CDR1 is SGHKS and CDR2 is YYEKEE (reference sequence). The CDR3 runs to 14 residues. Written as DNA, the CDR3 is TGTGCCAGCAGCTTCAGGGGGTCACCCTACGAGCAGTACTTC. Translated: CASSFRGSPYEQYF.

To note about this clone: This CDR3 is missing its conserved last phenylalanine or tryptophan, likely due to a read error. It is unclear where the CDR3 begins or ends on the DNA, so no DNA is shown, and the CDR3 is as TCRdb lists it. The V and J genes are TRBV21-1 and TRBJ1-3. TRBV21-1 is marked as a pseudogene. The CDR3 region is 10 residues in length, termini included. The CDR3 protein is CATTEPHVSY.

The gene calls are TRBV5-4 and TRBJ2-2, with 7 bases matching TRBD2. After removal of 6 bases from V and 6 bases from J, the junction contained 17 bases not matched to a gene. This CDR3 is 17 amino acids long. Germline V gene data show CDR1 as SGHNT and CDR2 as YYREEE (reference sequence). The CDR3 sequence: CASTDRSSGTWAGELFF. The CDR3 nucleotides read TGTGCCAGCACCGACCGCTCGAGCGGGACGTGGGCCGGGGAGCTGTTTTTT.

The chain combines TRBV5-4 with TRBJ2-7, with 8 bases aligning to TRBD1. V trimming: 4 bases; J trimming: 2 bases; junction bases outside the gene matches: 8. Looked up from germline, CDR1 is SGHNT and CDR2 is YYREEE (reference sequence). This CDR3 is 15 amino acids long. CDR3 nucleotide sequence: TGTGCCAGCAGCCCCAGGGGGCACCCAACCTACGAGCAGTACTTC. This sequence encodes CASSPRGHPTYEQYF.

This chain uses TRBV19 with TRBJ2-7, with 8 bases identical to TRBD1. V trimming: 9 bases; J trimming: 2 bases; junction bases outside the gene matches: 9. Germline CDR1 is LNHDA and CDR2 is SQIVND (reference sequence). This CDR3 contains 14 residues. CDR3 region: CASTPRTGPYEQYF. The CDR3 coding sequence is TGTGCCAGCACGCCCCGGACAGGGCCCTACGAGCAGTACTTC.

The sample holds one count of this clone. The DNA for the CDR3 is TGTGCCAGCAGGAGGGGTGGTGCAACTAATGAAAAACTGTTTTTT. It specifies CASRRGGATNEKLFF. This chain uses TRBV6-5 with TRBJ1-4; D is perhaps TRBD1 (5 bases). This CDR3 region has 15 residues. Looked up from germline, CDR1 is MNHEY and CDR2 is SVGAGI. With 6 bases removed from V and 0 bases from J, the gap between germline ends came to 11 bases.

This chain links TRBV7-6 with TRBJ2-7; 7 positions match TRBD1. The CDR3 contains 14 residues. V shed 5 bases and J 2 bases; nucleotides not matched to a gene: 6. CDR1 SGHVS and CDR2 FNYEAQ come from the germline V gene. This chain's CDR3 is CASSPRDSAYEQYF. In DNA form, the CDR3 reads TGTGCCAGCAGCCCCCGGGACAGCGCCTACGAGCAGTACTTC.

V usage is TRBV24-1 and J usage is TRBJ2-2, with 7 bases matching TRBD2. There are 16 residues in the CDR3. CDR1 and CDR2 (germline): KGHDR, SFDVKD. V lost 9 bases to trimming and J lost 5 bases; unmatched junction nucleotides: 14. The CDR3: CATAELGLGGTGELFF. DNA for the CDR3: TGTGCCACCGCCGAACTAGGACTAGGAGGGACCGGGGAGCTGTTTTTT.